This is a list of T cell receptor beta chains from one sample in a study of cytomegalovirus exposure and HLA in healthy donors. Sequencing was performed with immunoSEQ multiplex PCR; in TCRdb, only in-frame clones are kept and a portion is missing. The table records roughly 100,000 clones, 76% of them present only once. Sequencing input: PBMCs. Receptors were obtained from a man aged 35 to 55 in good health and CMV-seropositive. CDR3s include the opening cysteine and the closing phenylalanine or tryptophan. The D gene is left open where the match is weak. Not all rows give a size; the values are once, few, many and, for expanded clones, a class.

V gene: TRBV7-3; J gene: TRBJ2-1; clone size: NA; D gene: TRBD2; CDR3 DNA: TGTGCCAGCAGCTTATTCGGACGAGCGGGGGGCCTCTACAATGAGCAGTTCTTC; CDR3 protein: CASSLFGRAGGLYNEQFF
V gene: TRBV7-3; J gene: TRBJ2-5; clone size: NA; D gene: TRBD1; CDR3 DNA: TGTGCCAGCAGCCCACCTGGACAGGGTTCAGAGCAGTACTTC; CDR3 protein: CASSPPGQGSEQYF
V gene: TRBV27; J gene: TRBJ2-5; clone size: NA; D gene: NA; CDR3 DNA: TGTGCCAGCAGTTTGTCCTACCCAGGGGCCCAAGAGACCCAGTACTTC; CDR3 protein: CASSLSYPGAQETQYF
V gene: TRBV5-6; J gene: TRBJ2-1; clone size: NA; D gene: TRBD2; CDR3 DNA: TGTGCCAGCAGCTTGGAGGTTAGCGGGAGGGCCTTCTACAATGAGCAGTTCTTC; CDR3 protein: CASSLEVSGRAFYNEQFF
V gene: TRBV4-1; J gene: TRBJ2-4; clone size: NA; D gene: TRBD2; CDR3 DNA: TGCGCCAGCAGCCAAGAAGGCGGCGGGGGGAGGGACATTCAGTACTTC; CDR3 protein: CASSQEGGGGRDIQYF
V gene: TRBV7-8; J gene: TRBJ2-3; clone size: once; D gene: NA; CDR3 DNA: TGTGCCAGCAGCTTACCAGGAACAGATACGCAGTATTTT; CDR3 protein: CASSLPGTDTQYF
V gene: TRBV11-2; J gene: TRBJ1-6; clone size: NA; D gene: TRBD1; CDR3 DNA: TGTGCCAGCAGCCTTCAACCGGGACAGGGAGCCTATAATTCACCCCTCCACTTT; CDR3 protein: CASSLQPGQGAYNSPLHF
V gene: TRBV18; J gene: TRBJ2-7; clone size: NA; D gene: TRBD2; CDR3 DNA: TGTGCCAGCTCATCGGGAGGTAAGGAGCAGTACTTC; CDR3 protein: CASSSGGKEQYF
V gene: TRBV4-2; J gene: TRBJ2-2; clone size: once; D gene: NA; CDR3 DNA: TGTGCCAGCAGCCAAGGGTTGGGGCCGAACACCGGGGAGCTGTTTTTT; CDR3 protein: CASSQGLGPNTGELFF
V gene: TRBV7-9; J gene: TRBJ2-5; clone size: NA; D gene: NA; CDR3 DNA: TGTGCCAGCTCCAAAGAGACCCAGTACTTC; CDR3 protein: CASSKETQYF
V gene: TRBV28; J gene: TRBJ2-5; clone size: few; D gene: TRBD2; CDR3 DNA: TGTGCCAGCAGTCATAGCGGGGGGACCCAAGAGACCCAGTACTTC; CDR3 protein: CASSHSGGTQETQYF
V gene: TRBV27; J gene: TRBJ2-3; clone size: few; D gene: TRBD1; CDR3 DNA: TGTGCCAGCAGTCATCCGGGACAGCCAACAGATACGCAGTATTTT; CDR3 protein: CASSHPGQPTDTQYF
V gene: TRBV9; J gene: TRBJ1-5; clone size: NA; D gene: NA; CDR3 DNA: TGTGCCAGCAACGGGGGGGACAATCAGCCCCAGCATTTT; CDR3 protein: CASNGGDNQPQHF
V gene: TRBV5-6; J gene: TRBJ2-7; clone size: NA; D gene: TRBD2; CDR3 DNA: TGTGCCAGCAGCACGCGGGGGACTAGCGGCCCCCACGAGCAGTACTTC; CDR3 protein: CASSTRGTSGPHEQYF
V gene: TRBV4-2; J gene: TRBJ1-3; clone size: NA; D gene: TRBD1; CDR3 DNA: TGTGCCAGCAGCCAACGACAGGGGGCTGGCGGAAACACCATATATTTT; CDR3 protein: CASSQRQGAGGNTIYF
V gene: TRBV27; J gene: TRBJ1-6; clone size: once; D gene: NA; CDR3 DNA: TGTGCCAGCAGCCGATCCCCGGACAGAGTAAGATCACCCCTCCACTTT; CDR3 protein: CASSRSPDRVRSPLHF
V gene: TRBV19; J gene: TRBJ1-2; clone size: NA; D gene: TRBD1; CDR3 DNA: TGTGCCAGTTGGACAGGGGGAAGCTCTAACTATGGCTACACCTTC; CDR3 protein: CASWTGGSSNYGYTF
V gene: TRBV5-4; J gene: TRBJ2-2; clone size: NA; D gene: NA; CDR3 DNA: TGTGCCATCGGACAAGACCCCGACTCCGGGGAGCTGTTTTTT; CDR3 protein: CAIGQDPDSGELFF
V gene: TRBV5-1; J gene: TRBJ1-5; clone size: NA; D gene: TRBD1; CDR3 DNA: TGCGCCAGCAGCTTAGGGACAGGGGGCAATCAGCCCCAGCATTTT; CDR3 protein: CASSLGTGGNQPQHF
V gene: TRBV5-8; J gene: TRBJ2-7; clone size: NA; D gene: TRBD2; CDR3 DNA: TGTGCCAGCAGCTTGCGGACTAGCTCGGAGGGGGAGCAGTACTTC; CDR3 protein: CASSLRTSSEGEQYF
V gene: TRBV7-2; J gene: TRBJ2-7; clone size: NA; D gene: TRBD1; CDR3 DNA: TGTGCCAGCAGCTTAATGCGACAGGGGATGAGCGAGCAGTACTTC; CDR3 protein: CASSLMRQGMSEQYF
V gene: TRBV5-4; J gene: TRBJ1-3; clone size: NA; D gene: TRBD1; CDR3 DNA: TGTGCCAGCAGCGTGGACAGGGCAGACACCATATATTTT; CDR3 protein: CASSVDRADTIYF
V gene: TRBV5-6; J gene: TRBJ2-3; clone size: NA; D gene: NA; CDR3 DNA: TGTGCCAGCAGCTTAAGGTTGGGGGGGCTGGATACGCAGTATTTT; CDR3 protein: CASSLRLGGLDTQYF
V gene: TRBV7-2; J gene: TRBJ2-3; clone size: NA; D gene: TRBD1; CDR3 DNA: TGTGCCAGCAGCTACATCCCAGGACAGGGGGCAGATACGCAGTATTTT; CDR3 protein: CASSYIPGQGADTQYF
V gene: TRBV18; J gene: TRBJ1-2; clone size: NA; D gene: TRBD1; CDR3 DNA: TGTGCCAGCTCACCAAACAGGGGTCTCGGCTACACCTTC; CDR3 protein: CASSPNRGLGYTF
V gene: TRBV5-1; J gene: TRBJ2-3; clone size: few; D gene: TRBD2; CDR3 DNA: TGCGCCAGCAGCTCGGGGACTACGGATACGCAGTATTTT; CDR3 protein: CASSSGTTDTQYF
V gene: TRBV10-3; J gene: TRBJ1-3; clone size: NA; D gene: NA; CDR3 DNA: TGTGCCATCAGTGAAACCCTATTAAACACCATATATTTT; CDR3 protein: CAISETLLNTIYF
V gene: TRBV2; J gene: TRBJ1-3; clone size: NA; D gene: NA; CDR3 DNA: TGTGCCAGCAGTCTAGACTCTGGAAACACCATATATTTT; CDR3 protein: CASSLDSGNTIYF
V gene: TRBV4-2; J gene: TRBJ2-5; clone size: NA; D gene: TRBD2; CDR3 DNA: TGTGCCAGCAGCCAAAGCGGGGAGGTGGAGACCCAGTACTTC; CDR3 protein: CASSQSGEVETQYF
V gene: TRBV5-1; J gene: TRBJ2-3; clone size: NA; D gene: NA; CDR3 DNA: TGCGCCAGCAGTCTGGGAGAAAGTACAGATACGCAGTATTTT; CDR3 protein: CASSLGESTDTQYF
V gene: TRBV4-3; J gene: TRBJ1-4; clone size: once; D gene: TRBD1; CDR3 DNA: TGCGCCAGCAGCCAGGAAGGGACAGGGTACGAAAAACTGTTTTTT; CDR3 protein: CASSQEGTGYEKLFF
V gene: TRBV18; J gene: TRBJ2-7; clone size: NA; D gene: TRBD2; CDR3 DNA: TGTGCCAGCTCACCGACGTCTTCCACGGGGGGCGAGCAGTACTTC; CDR3 protein: CASSPTSSTGGEQYF
V gene: TRBV15; J gene: TRBJ2-5; clone size: NA; D gene: NA; CDR3 DNA: TGTGCCACCAGCAGAGATCAAGCGCGGGAGACCCAGTACTTC; CDR3 protein: CATSRDQARETQYF
V gene: TRBV7-2; J gene: TRBJ2-7; clone size: NA; D gene: NA; CDR3 DNA: TGTGCCAGCAGCAAAAGAAGTGGGGGCACCACAGTCCACGAGCAGTACTTC; CDR3 protein: CASSKRSGGTTVHEQYF
V gene: TRBV5-6; J gene: TRBJ1-2; clone size: NA; D gene: TRBD1; CDR3 DNA: TGTGCCAGCAGCGTACAGGGGGATGGTGGCTACACCTTC; CDR3 protein: CASSVQGDGGYTF
V gene: TRBV10-3; J gene: TRBJ1-2; clone size: NA; D gene: TRBD1; CDR3 DNA: TGTGCCATCAGTGGGACAGGGGGCGCGGCCTATGGCTACACCTTC; CDR3 protein: CAISGTGGAAYGYTF
V gene: TRBV19; J gene: TRBJ2-6; clone size: NA; D gene: NA; CDR3 DNA: TGTGCCAGTACCCCGACAGGTACCTCTGGGGCCAACGTCCTGACTTTC; CDR3 protein: CASTPTGTSGANVLTF
V gene: TRBV11-1; J gene: TRBJ2-5; clone size: few; D gene: NA; CDR3 DNA: TGTGCCAGCAGCTTACGAGCGGTAGGGCAAGAGACCCAGTACTTC; CDR3 protein: CASSLRAVGQETQYF
V gene: TRBV11-3; J gene: TRBJ2-5; clone size: once; D gene: TRBD2; CDR3 DNA: TGTGCCAGCAGCTCGACTAGCGCAGAGACCCAGTACTTC; CDR3 protein: CASSSTSAETQYF